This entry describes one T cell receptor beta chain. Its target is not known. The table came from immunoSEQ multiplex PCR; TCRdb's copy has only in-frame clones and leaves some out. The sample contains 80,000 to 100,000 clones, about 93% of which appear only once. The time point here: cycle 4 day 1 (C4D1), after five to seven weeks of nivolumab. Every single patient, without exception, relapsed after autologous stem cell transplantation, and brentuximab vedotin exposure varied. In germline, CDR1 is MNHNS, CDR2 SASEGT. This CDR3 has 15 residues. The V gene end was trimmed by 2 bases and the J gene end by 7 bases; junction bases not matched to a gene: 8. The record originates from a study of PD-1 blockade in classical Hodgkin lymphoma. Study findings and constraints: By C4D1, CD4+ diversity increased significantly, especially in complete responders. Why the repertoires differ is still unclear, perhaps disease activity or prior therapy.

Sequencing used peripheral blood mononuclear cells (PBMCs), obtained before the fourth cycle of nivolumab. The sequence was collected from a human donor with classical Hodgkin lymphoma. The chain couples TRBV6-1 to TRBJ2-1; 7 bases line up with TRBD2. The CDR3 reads CASSEPTVGRNEQFF. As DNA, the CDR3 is TGTGCCAGCAGTGAACCAACAGTCGGGAGGAATGAGCAGTTCTTC.